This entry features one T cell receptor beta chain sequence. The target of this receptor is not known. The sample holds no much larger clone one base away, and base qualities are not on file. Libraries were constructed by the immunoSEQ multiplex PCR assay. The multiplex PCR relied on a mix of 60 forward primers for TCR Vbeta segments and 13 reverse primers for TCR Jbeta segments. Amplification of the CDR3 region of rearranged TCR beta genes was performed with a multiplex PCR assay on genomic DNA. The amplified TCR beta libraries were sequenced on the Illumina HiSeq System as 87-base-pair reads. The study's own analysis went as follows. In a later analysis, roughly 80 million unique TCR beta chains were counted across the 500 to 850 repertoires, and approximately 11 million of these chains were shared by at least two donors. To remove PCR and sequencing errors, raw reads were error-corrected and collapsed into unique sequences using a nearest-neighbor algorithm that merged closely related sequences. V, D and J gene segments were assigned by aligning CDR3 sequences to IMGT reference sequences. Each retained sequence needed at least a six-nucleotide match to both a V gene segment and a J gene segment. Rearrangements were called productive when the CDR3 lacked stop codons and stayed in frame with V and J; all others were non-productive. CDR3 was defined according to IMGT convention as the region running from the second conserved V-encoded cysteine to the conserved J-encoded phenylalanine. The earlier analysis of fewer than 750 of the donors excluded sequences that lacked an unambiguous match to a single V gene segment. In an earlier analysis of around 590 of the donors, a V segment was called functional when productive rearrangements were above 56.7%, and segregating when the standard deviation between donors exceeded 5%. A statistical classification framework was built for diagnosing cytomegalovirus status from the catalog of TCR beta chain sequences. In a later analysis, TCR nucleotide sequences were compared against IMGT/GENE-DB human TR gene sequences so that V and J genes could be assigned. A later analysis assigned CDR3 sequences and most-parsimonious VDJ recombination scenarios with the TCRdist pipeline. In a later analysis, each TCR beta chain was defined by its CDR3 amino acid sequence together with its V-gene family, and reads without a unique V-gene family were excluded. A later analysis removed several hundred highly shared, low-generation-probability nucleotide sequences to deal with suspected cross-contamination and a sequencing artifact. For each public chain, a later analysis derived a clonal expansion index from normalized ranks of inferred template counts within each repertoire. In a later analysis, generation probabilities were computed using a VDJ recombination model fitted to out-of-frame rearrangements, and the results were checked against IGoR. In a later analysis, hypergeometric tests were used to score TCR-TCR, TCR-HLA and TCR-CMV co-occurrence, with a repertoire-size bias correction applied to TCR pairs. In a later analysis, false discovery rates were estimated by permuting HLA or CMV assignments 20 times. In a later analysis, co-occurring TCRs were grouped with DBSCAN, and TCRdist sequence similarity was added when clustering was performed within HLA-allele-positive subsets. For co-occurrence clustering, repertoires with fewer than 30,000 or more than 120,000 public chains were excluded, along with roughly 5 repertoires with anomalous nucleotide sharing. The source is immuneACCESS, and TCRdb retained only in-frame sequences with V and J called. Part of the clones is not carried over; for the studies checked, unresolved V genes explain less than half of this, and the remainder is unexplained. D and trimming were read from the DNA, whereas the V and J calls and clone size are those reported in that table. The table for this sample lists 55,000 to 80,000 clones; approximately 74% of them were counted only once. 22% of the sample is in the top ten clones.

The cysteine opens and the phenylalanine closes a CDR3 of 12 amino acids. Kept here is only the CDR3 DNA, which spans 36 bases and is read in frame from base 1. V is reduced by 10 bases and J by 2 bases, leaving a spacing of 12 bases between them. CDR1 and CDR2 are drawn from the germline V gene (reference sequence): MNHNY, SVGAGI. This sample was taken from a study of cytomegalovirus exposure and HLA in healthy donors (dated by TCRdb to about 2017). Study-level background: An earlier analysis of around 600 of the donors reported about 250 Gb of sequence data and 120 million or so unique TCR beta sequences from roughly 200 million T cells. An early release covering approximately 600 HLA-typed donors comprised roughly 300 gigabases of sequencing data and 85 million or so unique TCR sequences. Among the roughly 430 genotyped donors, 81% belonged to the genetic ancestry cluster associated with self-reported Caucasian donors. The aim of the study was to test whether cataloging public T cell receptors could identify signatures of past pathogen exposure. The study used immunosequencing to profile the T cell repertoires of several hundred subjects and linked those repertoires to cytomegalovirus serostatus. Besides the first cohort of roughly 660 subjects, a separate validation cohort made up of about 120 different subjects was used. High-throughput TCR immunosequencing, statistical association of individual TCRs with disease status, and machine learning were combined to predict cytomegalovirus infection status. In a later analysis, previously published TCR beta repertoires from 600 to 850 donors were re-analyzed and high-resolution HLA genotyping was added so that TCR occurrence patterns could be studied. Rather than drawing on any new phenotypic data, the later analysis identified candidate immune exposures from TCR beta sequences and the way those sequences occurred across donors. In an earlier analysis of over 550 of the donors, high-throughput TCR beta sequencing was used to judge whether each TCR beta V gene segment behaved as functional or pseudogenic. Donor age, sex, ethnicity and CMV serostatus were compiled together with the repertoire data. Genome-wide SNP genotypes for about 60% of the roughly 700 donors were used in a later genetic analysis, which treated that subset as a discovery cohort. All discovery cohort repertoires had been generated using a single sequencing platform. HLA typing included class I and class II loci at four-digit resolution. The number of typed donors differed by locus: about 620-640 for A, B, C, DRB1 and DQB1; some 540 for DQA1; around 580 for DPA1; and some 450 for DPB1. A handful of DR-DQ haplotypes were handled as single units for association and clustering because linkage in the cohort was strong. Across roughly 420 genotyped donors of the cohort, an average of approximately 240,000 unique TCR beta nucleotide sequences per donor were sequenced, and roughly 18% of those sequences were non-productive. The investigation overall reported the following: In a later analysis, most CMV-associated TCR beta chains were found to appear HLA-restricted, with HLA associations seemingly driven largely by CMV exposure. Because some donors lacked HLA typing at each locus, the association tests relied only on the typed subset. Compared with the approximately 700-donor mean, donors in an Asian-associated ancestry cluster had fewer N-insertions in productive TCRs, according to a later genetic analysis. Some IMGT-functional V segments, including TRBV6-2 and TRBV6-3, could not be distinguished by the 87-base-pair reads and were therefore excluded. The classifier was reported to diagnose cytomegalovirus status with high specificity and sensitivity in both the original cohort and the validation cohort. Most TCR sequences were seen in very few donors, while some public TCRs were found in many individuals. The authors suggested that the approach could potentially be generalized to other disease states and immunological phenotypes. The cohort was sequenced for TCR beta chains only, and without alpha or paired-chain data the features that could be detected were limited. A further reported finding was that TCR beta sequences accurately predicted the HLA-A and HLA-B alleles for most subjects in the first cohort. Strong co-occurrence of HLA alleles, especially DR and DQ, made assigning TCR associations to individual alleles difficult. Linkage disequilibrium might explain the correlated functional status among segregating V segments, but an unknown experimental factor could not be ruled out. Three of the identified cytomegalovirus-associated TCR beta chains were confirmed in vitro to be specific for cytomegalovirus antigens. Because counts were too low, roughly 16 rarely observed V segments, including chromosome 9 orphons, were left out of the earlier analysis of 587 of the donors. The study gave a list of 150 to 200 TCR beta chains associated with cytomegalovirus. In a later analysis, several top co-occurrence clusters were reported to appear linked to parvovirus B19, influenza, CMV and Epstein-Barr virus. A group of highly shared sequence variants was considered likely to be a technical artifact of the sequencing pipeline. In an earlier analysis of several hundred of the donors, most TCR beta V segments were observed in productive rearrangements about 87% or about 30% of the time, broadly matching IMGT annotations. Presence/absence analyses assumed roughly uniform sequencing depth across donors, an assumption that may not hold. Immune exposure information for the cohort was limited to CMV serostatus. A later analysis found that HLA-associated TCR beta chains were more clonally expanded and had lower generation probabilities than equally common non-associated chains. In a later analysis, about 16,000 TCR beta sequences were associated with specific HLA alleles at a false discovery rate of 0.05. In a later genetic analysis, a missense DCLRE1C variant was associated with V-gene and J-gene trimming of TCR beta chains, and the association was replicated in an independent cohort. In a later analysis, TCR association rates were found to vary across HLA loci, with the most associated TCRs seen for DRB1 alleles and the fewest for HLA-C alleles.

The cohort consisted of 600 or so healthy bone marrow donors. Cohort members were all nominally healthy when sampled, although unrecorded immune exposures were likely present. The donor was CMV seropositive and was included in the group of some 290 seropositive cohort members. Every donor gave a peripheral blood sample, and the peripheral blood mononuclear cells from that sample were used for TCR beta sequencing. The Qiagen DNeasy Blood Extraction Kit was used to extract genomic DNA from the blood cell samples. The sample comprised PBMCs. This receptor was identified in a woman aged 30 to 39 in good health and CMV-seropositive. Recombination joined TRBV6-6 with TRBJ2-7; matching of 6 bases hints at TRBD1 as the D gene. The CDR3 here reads CATGTFAYEQYF. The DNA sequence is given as TGTGCCACTGGGACATTCGCCTACGAGCAGTACTTC.